The 16 T cell receptor beta chains in this list originate from one sample, sequenced in a study of T-cell memory formation after mild COVID-19 (dated by TCRdb to the early 2020s). The library was generated by 5' RACE. Sequencing was performed on an Illumina NovaSeq 6000. TCRdb reprocessed the public reads (quality trimming at Q25 with fastp, clone calling with MiXCR) and kept in-frame beta chains. For every CDR3 protein sequence, its rows merge into one entry that carries the most common genes and DNA. The sample yields about 400,000 distinct CDR3 sequences; approximately 25% were counted once. The top ten constitute 8.5% to 9% of the sample. Material for sequencing was PBMCs or a T cell subset sorted from them (not recorded which). The receptor set was obtained from an adult woman who had mild COVID-19 (a few samples of this study predate the infection). The sample titles of this study are shuffled in the database, so cell type and time point are left out; the donor was told from shared clones.

The rearrangement links TRBV9 to TRBJ2-3; D call uncertain. The germline gives CDR1 SGDLS, CDR2 YYNGEE. V lost 0 bases to trimming and J lost 2 bases, with 7 bases between them. This CDR3 contains 14 residues. The CDR3 DNA reads as TGTGCCAGCAGCGTAGTTGAGGACACAGATACGCAGTATTTT. Translating gives CASSVVEDTDTQYF.

The chain links TRBV4-1 to TRBJ2-1; D is unclear. The CDR3 contains 15 residues. Germline CDR1 reads MGHRA; CDR2 reads YSYEKL. The ends were cut back, 2 bases at V and 3 bases at J, with 11 bases in the middle. The CDR3 nucleotides are TGCGCCAGCAGCCAATTTGCAGCAGTCTACAATGAGCAGTTCTTC. It is translated as CASSQFAAVYNEQFF.

This clonotype came up a few times. The V and J genes are TRBV9 and TRBJ2-7; the D gene is possibly TRBD2 (6 bases). The V gene lost 0 bases and the J gene lost 2 bases, with 12 bases spanning the gap. This CDR3 is built from 15 residues. Germline values: CDR1 SGDLS, CDR2 YYNGEE. CDR3 in amino acids: CASSVGVGGPYEQYF. DNA of the CDR3: TGTGCCAGCAGCGTAGGGGTGGGGGGACCCTACGAGCAGTACTTC.

V is TRBV6-2 or TRBV6-3 and J is TRBJ2-7; D perhaps matches TRBD2 (7 bases). V was clipped by 1 base and J by 6 bases, with 10 bases between them. The CDR3 extends over 13 amino acids. Germline-derived CDR1 and CDR2 are MNHEY and SVGEGT. The CDR3 region is CASSYFRGAEQYF. CDR3 DNA: TGTGCCAGCAGTTACTTCCGGGGGGCCGAGCAGTACTTC.

The sample holds a few counts of this clonotype. The rearrangement links TRBV7-2 to TRBJ2-3, with D perhaps matching TRBD2 (6 bases). The V and J ends lost 5 bases and 8 bases respectively, with 20 bases between them. The CDR3 is 15 amino acids. Germline CDR1 is SGHTA and CDR2 is FQGNSA. In DNA form, the CDR3 reads TGTGCCAGCAGCCTCAGATCAGACGGGGGTGGTACGCAGTATTTT. The encoded protein is CASSLRSDGGGTQYF.

This clonotype was detected only a few times. V usage is TRBV7-9 and J usage is TRBJ2-3; TRBD1 might be the D (6 bases). V lost 7 bases, J lost 3 bases, and 17 bases lay in between. Germline V gene sequence: CDR1 SEHNR, CDR2 FQNEAQ (reference sequence). This CDR3 is 15 amino acids long. CDR3 residues: CASTSGVSGTDTQYF. In nucleotides, the CDR3 is TGTGCCAGCACCTCAGGGGTATCAGGGACAGATACGCAGTATTTT.

The chain couples TRBV7-2 to TRBJ2-1; D tentatively fits TRBD1 or TRBD2 (5 bases each). CDR1 SGHTA and CDR2 FQGNSA come from the germline V gene. With 4 bases removed from V and 8 bases from J, the gap between germline ends came to 12 bases. CDR3 length equals 13 residues. CDR3 nucleotides: TGTGCCAGCAGCTCGGGACCGGTTCATGAGCAGTTCTTC. Translation: CASSSGPVHEQFF.

The rearrangement links TRBV7-8 to TRBJ1-1; 7 bases are shared with TRBD1. Germline-derived CDR1 and CDR2 are SGHVS and FQNEAQ. CDR3 length equals 15 residues. The junction had 6 bases not matched to a gene; V was cut back by 5 bases and J by 0 bases. CDR3 bases: TGTGCCAGCAGCCAAAGGGGACAGCTGAACACTGAAGCTTTCTTT. As protein: CASSQRGQLNTEAFF.

Many counts were recorded for this clonotype. V is TRBV12-3 or TRBV12-4 and J is TRBJ2-5; no clear D gene. The V end lost 2 bases, the J end lost 2 bases, and 6 bases lay between the germline ends. The CDR3 consists of 13 residues. CDR3 in amino acids: CASSLSRQETQYF. DNA of the CDR3: TGTGCCAGCAGTTTAAGCAGGCAAGAGACCCAGTACTTC.

This clonotype came up a few times. This sequence joins TRBV7-3 and TRBJ2-7; D remains unclear. CDR3 length equals 14 residues. V was shortened by 5 bases and J by 3 bases, with 14 bases between the two germline ends. Germline-derived CDR1 and CDR2 are SGHTA and FQGTGA. As DNA, the CDR3 is TGTGCCAGCAGCCCCTCCTTGGGTGGCTACGAGCAGTACTTC. It translates to CASSPSLGGYEQYF.

The rearrangement uses TRBV12-3 or TRBV12-4 and TRBJ2-7; 8 bases are a match to TRBD1. CDR3 length: 12 amino acids. V shed 6 bases and J 6 bases; nucleotides not matched to a gene: 4. The CDR3 region is CASSRTGSEQYF. The DNA of the CDR3 is TGTGCCAGCAGCCGGACAGGGAGCGAGCAGTACTTC.

This clonotype was picked up a small number of times. This chain connects TRBV4-1 to TRBJ2-3; maybe TRBD1 (5 bases). Germline assignment: CDR1 MGHRA and CDR2 YSYEKL. This CDR3 has 15 residues. The germline V and J ends were trimmed by 1 base and 0 bases, with 8 bases remaining between them. CDR3 in DNA: TGCGCCAGCAGCCAAGGGACAATTAGCACAGATACGCAGTATTTT. It yields the protein CASSQGTISTDTQYF.

This clonotype was detected a few times. The V gene is TRBV12-3 or TRBV12-4, the J gene TRBJ1-5; D not resolved. This CDR3 spans 12 amino acids. Trimming took off 6 bases at V and 7 bases at J, with 10 bases between the two ends. Here the CDR3 DNA reads TGTGCCAGCAGAGTGGTGGGCCAGCCCCAGCATTTT. Protein: CASRVVGQPQHF.

This clonotype appeared a few times. This chain connects TRBV12-3 or TRBV12-4 to TRBJ1-1, with a tentative D call TRBD1 (6 bases). Trimming removed 6 bases at V and 3 bases at J, with 14 bases between. The CDR3 runs 14 residues. Here the CDR3 DNA reads TGTGCCAGCAGCAGACAGGCCTGGGACACTGAAGCTTTCTTT. Translating it yields CASSRQAWDTEAFF.

This clonotype has more than one count but fewer than ten. The CDR3 reads CSAESSGPLTDTQYF. The CDR3 DNA reads as TGCAGTGCGGAGTCAAGCGGGCCACTCACAGATACGCAGTATTTT. The chain couples TRBV20-1 to TRBJ2-3; a weak D match, TRBD2 (6 bases). V was clipped by 6 bases and J by 2 bases, with 18 bases between them. This CDR3 region has 15 residues. Germline CDR1 is DFQATT and CDR2 is SNEGSKA (reference sequence).

This sequence joins TRBV12-3 or TRBV12-4 and TRBJ2-1; perhaps TRBD2 as D (5 bases). Trimming took off 5 bases at V and 9 bases at J, with 14 bases between the two ends. The CDR3 has 13 amino acids. CDR3 residues: CASSGLSEFEQFF. CDR3 nucleotide sequence: TGTGCCAGCAGTGGGCTTAGCGAATTTGAGCAGTTCTTC.